Below are 32 T cell receptor beta chains sequenced from a single sample in a study of blood T cell repertoires in COVID-19. Sequencing was performed with immunoSEQ multiplex PCR; in TCRdb, only in-frame clones are kept and a portion is missing. Found here are fewer than 250,000 clones, under 85% of them singletons; the top ten hold around 5.5%. The sequenced sample was peripheral blood. The receptors come from a human donor in a cohort sampled during active COVID-19.

The chain joins TRBV30 to TRBJ1-5; TRBD1 matches at 7 bases. The CDR3 sequence is 17 residues long. Trimming at V came to 1 base and at J to 0 bases, leaving 9 bases not matched to a gene. CDR1 is GTSNPN, CDR2 SVGIG, per germline (reference sequence). Here the CDR3 DNA reads TGTGCCTGGAGTGGAGACAGGGAAACCTATAGCAATCAGCCCCAGCATTTT. Its protein product is CAWSGDRETYSNQPQHF.

Only one count was recorded for this clone. CDR3 residues: CASIPGATTYEQYF. In DNA, the CDR3 is TGTGCCAGCATCCCAGGGGCTACAACCTACGAGCAGTACTTC. The chain combines TRBV2 with TRBJ2-7; D is possibly TRBD1 (6 bases). The CDR3 runs to 14 residues. CDR1 is SNHLY, CDR2 FYNNEI, per germline. V dropped 7 bases and J dropped 2 bases, with 15 bases sitting between them.

The chain carries TRBV28 and TRBJ1-1; a weak D match, TRBD1 (5 bases). The germline V gene has CDR1 MDHEN and CDR2 SYDVKM. The CDR3 runs to 15 residues. Trimming shortened V by 3 bases and J by 1 base, and 12 bases separated the two germline ends. The CDR3 bases are TGTGCCAGCAGTTTTCTCGACAGTAGGAACACTGAAGCTTTCTTT. Protein: CASSFLDSRNTEAFF.

The J gene is TRBJ2-4, the V gene TRBV3-1 (or the pseudogene TRBV3-2); D ambiguous. V was clipped by 5 bases and J by 3 bases, with 11 bases between them. Germline CDR1 and CDR2: LGHDT and YNNKEL (reference sequence). The CDR3 has 14 residues. The CDR3 DNA follows: TGTGCCAGCAGCACGCGGATCCACAAAAACATTCAGTACTTC. Its translation is CASSTRIHKNIQYF.

J is TRBJ2-5 and V is TRBV7-2; 7 nucleotides line up with TRBD2. V lost 5 bases, J lost 1 base, and 7 bases stayed unmatched. The germline V gene has CDR1 SGHTA and CDR2 FQGNSA. CDR3 length: 15 residues. The CDR3 nucleotides read TGTGCCAGCAGCCTGAAGACTAGCCGCCAAGAGACCCAGTACTTC. This translates into CASSLKTSRQETQYF.

The V call is TRBV27, the J call TRBJ2-3, with a tentative D call TRBD2 (6 bases). V lost 3 bases and J 1 base, leaving 11 bases between the germline ends. Germline V lookup: CDR1 MNHEY, CDR2 SMNVEV (reference sequence). The CDR3 covers 15 residues. In DNA form, the CDR3 reads TGTGCCAGCAGTTTGGGGGGAGCGGGCACAGATACGCAGTATTTT. This sequence encodes CASSLGGAGTDTQYF.

The rearrangement joins TRBV7-9 to TRBJ2-7, with 8 bases aligning to TRBD2. There are 17 residues in the CDR3. Germline V CDR1 and CDR2: SEHNR, FQNEAQ (reference sequence). V dropped 0 bases and J dropped 2; count of bases not matched to a gene: 9. Here the CDR3 reads CASSLASTAGGPYEQYF. Written as DNA, the CDR3 is TGTGCCAGCAGCTTAGCTTCAACCGCGGGGGGACCCTACGAGCAGTACTTC.

This chain uses TRBV24-1 with TRBJ1-1; no firm D call. The CDR3 totals 13 residues. V lost 7 bases and J lost 4, with 12 bases in between. Germline values: CDR1 KGHDR, CDR2 SFDVKD. The CDR3 is CATRARAGTEAFF. The DNA for the CDR3 is TGTGCCACCAGAGCAAGGGCGGGCACTGAAGCTTTCTTT.

The table lists this clone with a few counts. This sequence joins TRBV5-4 and TRBJ1-3; maybe TRBD1 (6 bases). The germline V gene has CDR1 SGHNT and CDR2 YYREEE (reference sequence). The CDR3 spans 16 residues. V was trimmed by 3 bases and J by 1 base, leaving 14 bases between them. CDR3 sequence reads: CASSSKQGQSGNTIYF. CDR3 nucleotide sequence: TGTGCCAGCAGCTCAAAACAGGGACAATCTGGAAACACCATATATTTT.

This rearrangement joins TRBV6-5 to TRBJ2-2; the D is unclear. The CDR3 sequence is 15 residues long. Trimming removed 6 bases from V and 2 bases from J, with 13 bases in between. Germline CDR1 reads MNHEY; CDR2 reads SVGAGI. The CDR3 here is CASSRRLSNTGELFF. The CDR3 nucleotides are TGTGCCAGCAGCCGAAGACTCTCCAACACCGGGGAGCTGTTTTTT.

The chain combines TRBV5-8 with TRBJ2-2; 7 nucleotides agree with TRBD2. J lost 2 bases, V lost 10 bases, and 11 bases had no gene match. The CDR3 runs 15 residues. From germline, CDR1 is SGHTS and CDR2 YDEGEE. CDR3: CARTRGEANTGELFF. Written as DNA, the CDR3 is TGTGCCCGGACCCGGGGGGAGGCCAACACCGGGGAGCTGTTTTTT.

This rearrangement joins TRBV5-1 to TRBJ2-5; 7 bases align to TRBD1. The germline V gene encodes CDR1 SGHRS and CDR2 YFSETQ. This CDR3 has 14 amino acids. The V segment lost 1 base and the J segment 5 bases; nucleotides outside the gene matches: 5. The DNA for the CDR3 is TGCGCCAGCAGCTTGAAGGCACAGGGGGAGACCCAGTACTTC. Protein sequence: CASSLKAQGETQYF.

In its sample, this clone was seen a few times. The V and J genes are TRBV3-1 (or the pseudogene TRBV3-2) and TRBJ1-5; D ambiguous. The CDR3 loop spans 15 amino acids. The V gene's germline CDR1 is LGHDT and CDR2 YNNKEL (reference sequence). V was clipped by 3 bases and J by 1 base, with 10 bases between them. The CDR3 DNA reads TGTGCCAGCAGCCAGGGCAGTGAGAGCAATCAGCCCCAGCATTTT. As protein: CASSQGSESNQPQHF.

This clone came up once. The V gene is TRBV10-3, the J gene TRBJ2-5; possibly TRBD2 for D (6 bases). CDR1 and CDR2 (germline): ENHRY, SYGVKD. This CDR3 spans 15 amino acids. The V end lost 2 bases, the J end lost 2 bases, and 12 bases lay between the germline ends. CDR3 sequence (DNA): TGTGCCATCAGTGAGCCCGGGACTGTGCAAGAGACCCAGTACTTC. Translating it yields CAISEPGTVQETQYF.

This chain links TRBV24-1 with TRBJ2-5; D unclear. CDR1 is KGHDR, CDR2 SFDVKD, per germline. V lost 3 bases, J lost 1 base, and 5 bases lay in between. The CDR3 sequence is 13 residues long. The chain's CDR3 is CATSDPSQETQYF. CDR3 in DNA: TGTGCCACCAGTGATCCTAGCCAAGAGACCCAGTACTTC.

The DNA of the CDR3 is TGTGCCAGCAGCCCGTATTCAGGGTCCACAGATACGCAGTATTTT. This gives the protein CASSPYSGSTDTQYF. This chain links TRBV14 with TRBJ2-3, with a tentative D call TRBD1 (5 bases). Trimming removed 4 bases from V and 2 bases from J, with 13 bases in between. CDR3 size: 15 residues. Looked up from germline, CDR1 is SGHDN and CDR2 is FVKESK.

This chain joins TRBV6-2 or TRBV6-3 and TRBJ1-5; 10 nucleotides match TRBD1. The V and J ends lost 5 bases and 6 bases, in that order; junction bases with no gene match: 4. There are 14 residues in the CDR3. Germline V gene data show CDR1 as MNHEY and CDR2 as SVGEGT. The CDR3 region is CASSPRQGAQPQHF. The CDR3 DNA reads TGTGCCAGCAGTCCCCGACAGGGGGCTCAGCCCCAGCATTTT.

This clone was counted a few times. The chain employs TRBV18 and TRBJ1-6; D is perhaps TRBD1 (6 bases). CDR3 size: 17 residues. V lost 1 base and J 7 bases, leaving 17 bases between the germline ends. In germline, CDR1 is KGHSH, CDR2 LQKENI. CDR3 in amino acids: CASSPRADRRPNSPLHF. CDR3 DNA sequence: TGTGCCAGCTCACCACGGGCGGACAGAAGACCGAATTCACCCCTCCACTTT.

The chain employs TRBV6-5 and TRBJ2-7; TRBD1 matches 8 bases. The CDR3 length is 14 residues. Unmatched junction bases numbered 5, after V lost 6 bases and J lost 1 base. Germline-derived CDR1 and CDR2 are MNHEY and SVGAGI. The chain's CDR3 is CASRTRQGSYEQYF. The CDR3 DNA follows: TGTGCCAGCAGAACGAGACAGGGGTCCTACGAGCAGTACTTC.

The chain combines TRBV7-9 with TRBJ2-1; 7 nucleotides match TRBD1. Germline CDR1 and CDR2: SEHNR and FQNEAQ (reference sequence). This CDR3 spans 17 amino acids. With V trimmed by 5 bases and J by 9 bases, 19 bases remained unmatched. The CDR3 coding sequence is TGTGCCAGCAGCCTCGAACCGGGACAGCGGACCCTTAGTGAGCAGTTCTTC. Encoded protein: CASSLEPGQRTLSEQFF.

The V gene is TRBV7-6, the J gene TRBJ2-2; the match to TRBD1 covers 9 bases. Germline CDR1 is SGHVS and CDR2 is FNYEAQ. The CDR3 extends over 16 amino acids. Unmatched junction bases numbered 9, after V lost 5 bases and J lost 5 bases. The CDR3 loop is CASSQMGTGLTGELFF. CDR3 nucleotides: TGTGCCAGCAGCCAGATGGGGACAGGGTTAACCGGGGAGCTGTTTTTT.

The V gene is TRBV13, the J gene TRBJ2-1; 11 nucleotides align to TRBD1. The V gene's germline CDR1 is PRHDT and CDR2 FYEKMQ (reference sequence). With 5 bases clipped from V and 4 bases from J, the junction kept 4 bases outside the gene matches. The CDR3 has 15 residues. The CDR3 here is CASSAGQGEYNEQFF. CDR3 DNA: TGTGCCAGCAGCGCGGGACAGGGGGAGTACAATGAGCAGTTCTTC.

The chain couples TRBV4-2 to TRBJ2-3; TRBD2 aligns across 10 bases. The CDR3 spans 19 residues. Trimming took 0 bases from V and 9 from J; bases not matched to a gene: 18. From germline, CDR1 is LGHNA and CDR2 YNFKEQ. The CDR3 sequence: CASSQERRGSGRAPATQYF. The CDR3 DNA sequence: TGTGCCAGCAGCCAAGAAAGGAGAGGGAGCGGGAGGGCCCCCGCGACGCAGTATTTT.

The V gene is TRBV6-5, the J gene TRBJ2-7, with 11 positions matching TRBD2. Germline CDR1 reads MNHEY; CDR2 reads SVGAGI. V was clipped by 5 bases and J by 4 bases; unmatched bases: 4. This CDR3 comprises 14 residues. CDR3 in DNA: TGTGCCAGCAGTCCCGGGACTAGCGGATACGAGCAGTACTTC. This sequence encodes CASSPGTSGYEQYF.

The J gene is TRBJ2-7, the V gene TRBV6-5; D call uncertain. The ends were cut back, 6 bases at V and 3 bases at J, with 12 bases in the middle. Germline loops: CDR1 MNHEY, CDR2 SVGAGI. The length of the CDR3 is 13 residues. CDR3 nucleotides: TGTGCCAGCAGGCCAGATCAAAACTACGAGCAGTACTTC. The encoded protein is CASRPDQNYEQYF.

The gene calls are TRBV7-3 and TRBJ2-2, with TRBD2 matching 9 bases. CDR3 length: 16 residues. V dropped 5 bases and J dropped 2; count of bases not matched to a gene: 6. In germline, CDR1 is SGHTA, CDR2 FQGTGA. In DNA, the CDR3 is TGTGCCAGCAGCCCCTTTAGCGGGGGTAACACCGGGGAGCTGTTTTTT. It is translated as CASSPFSGGNTGELFF.

V usage is TRBV10-3 and J usage is TRBJ1-2; D not certain. CDR3 length equals 13 residues. Deletions cut 3 bases from V and 2 bases from J, with 7 bases between. Germline-derived CDR1 and CDR2 are ENHRY and SYGVKD. The CDR3, as DNA: TGTGCCATCAGTGAAGGAGGGAACTATGGCTACACCTTC. Translating it yields CAISEGGNYGYTF.

This chain links TRBV19 with TRBJ1-3; 7 bases agree with TRBD1. The CDR3 is made up of 15 amino acids. Germline V gives CDR1 LNHDA, CDR2 SQIVND (reference sequence). V shed 5 bases, J shed 0 bases, and the junction held 4 bases outside the gene matches. CDR3 amino acids: CASSSGQYSGNTIYF. In nucleotides, the CDR3 is TGTGCCAGTAGTTCGGGACAGTACTCTGGAAACACCATATATTTT.

The chain links TRBV27 to TRBJ1-6, with unresolved D. With 3 bases removed from V and 8 bases from J, the gap between germline ends came to 5 bases. The CDR3 is 12 amino acids. Per germline, CDR1 MNHEY and CDR2 SMNVEV (reference sequence). The CDR3 region is CASSFNDSPLHF. The CDR3 nucleotides read TGTGCCAGCAGTTTTAATGATTCACCCCTCCACTTT.

V gene TRBV7-2 combines with J gene TRBJ2-7; 7 bases are shared with TRBD1. Trimming removed 5 bases from V and 5 bases from J; junction bases left unmatched: 15. The CDR3 totals 16 residues. The germline gives CDR1 SGHTA, CDR2 FQGNSA. CDR3 DNA sequence: TGTGCCAGCAGCCCCGGTCCCCCCGACAGGGCGAACGAGCAGTACTTC. This encodes CASSPGPPDRANEQYF.

In its sample, this clone was seen many times. The CDR3 sequence: CASSRTNRASNTEAFF. CDR3 nucleotide sequence: TGCGCCAGCAGCCGAACGAACAGGGCCTCGAACACTGAAGCTTTCTTT. The V and J genes are TRBV4-1 and TRBJ1-1; perhaps TRBD1 as D (6 bases). The CDR3 is 16 residues long. Germline V gene lookup returns CDR1 MGHRA and CDR2 YSYEKL. Trimming shortened V by 4 bases and J by 1 base, and 16 bases separated the two germline ends.

This sequence joins TRBV5-1 and TRBJ2-3; 7 nucleotides agree with TRBD1. Germline CDR1 and CDR2: SGHRS and YFSETQ. The ends lost 3 bases at V and 0 bases at J; junction bases unmatched: 4. The CDR3 is made up of 15 amino acids. The CDR3 region is CASSWKGASTDTQYF. For the CDR3, the DNA is TGCGCCAGCAGCTGGAAGGGGGCGAGCACAGATACGCAGTATTTT.